These 24 T cell receptor beta chains originate from one sample sequenced in a study of T cells after yellow fever vaccination. TCRdb analysed the 5' RACE reads with MiXCR anew, one entry per CDR3 protein. The top ten clones hold 17% of a sample with under 700,000 distinct CDR3 sequences, about a sixth of them seen once. Sample: PBMCs, taken around 5 days after the first yellow fever vaccination. Source of these receptors: a young man who received the YFV17D yellow fever vaccine.

Here the CDR3 reads CASSYGGQSTDTQYF. As DNA, the CDR3 is TGTGCCAGCAGTTACGGTGGGCAGAGCACAGATACGCAGTATTTT. The chain has TRBV6-5 and TRBJ2-3; D gene ambiguous. This CDR3 is 15 amino acids long. V was trimmed by 2 bases and J by 0 bases, leaving 9 bases between them. In germline, CDR1 is MNHEY, CDR2 SVGAGI.

The chain combines TRBV10-3 with TRBJ2-1; 8 nucleotides align to TRBD1. The CDR3 totals 14 residues. In germline, CDR1 is ENHRY, CDR2 SYGVKD. Losses at the gene ends were 2 bases for V and 8 bases for J; bases not matched to a gene: 5. CDR3 nucleotides: TGTGCCATCAGTGAGATGGAACAGGGGGATGAGCAGTTCTTC. Its translation is CAISEMEQGDEQFF.

The V call is TRBV12-3 or TRBV12-4, the J call TRBJ1-1; D uncertain. With 6 bases removed from V and 10 bases from J, the gap between germline ends came to 12 bases. The CDR3 spans 11 residues. Here the CDR3 reads CASSYGFRAFF. The CDR3 nucleotides are TGTGCCAGCAGCTACGGGTTTCGAGCTTTCTTT.

The chain employs TRBV4-1 and TRBJ1-2, with D hard to call. There are 15 residues in the CDR3. The V gene's germline CDR1 is MGHRA and CDR2 YSYEKL. With 0 bases removed from V and 5 bases from J, the gap between germline ends came to 13 bases. Here the CDR3 DNA reads TGCGCCAGCAGCCAAGATCCGATGGGTTTGTATGGCTACACCTTC. It is translated as CASSQDPMGLYGYTF.

There are a few counts of this clonotype. The chain recombines TRBV5-8 with TRBJ2-7; 7 positions match TRBD1. The CDR3 runs 16 residues. Germline V gives CDR1 SGHTS, CDR2 YDEGEE. The V segment lost 2 bases and the J segment 4 bases; nucleotides outside the gene matches: 12. The CDR3 nucleotides read TGTGCCAGCAGCTTATTGGGCGGACAGGTGGCATACGAGCAGTACTTC. Its translation is CASSLLGGQVAYEQYF.

Worth noting for this clonotype: It may be a read error: a sequence one base away is much more abundant. The chain couples TRBV6-2 or TRBV6-3 to TRBJ2-5, with D possibly matching TRBD1 (6 bases). This CDR3 is built from 13 residues. With 2 bases removed from V and 4 bases from J, the gap between germline ends came to 8 bases. The germline V gene encodes CDR1 MNHEY and CDR2 SVGEGT. The CDR3 loop is CASSYLQGETQYF. The CDR3 DNA sequence: TGTGCCAGCAGTTACCTACAGGGAGAGACCCAGTACTTC.

The chain carries TRBV5-8 and TRBJ1-4; the D gene is possibly TRBD1 (5 bases). The V end was cut by 0 bases, the J end by 2 bases, with 8 bases between. The CDR3 covers 15 residues. The germline gives CDR1 SGHTS, CDR2 YDEGEE. CDR3 bases: TGTGCCAGCAGCTTGGAGGGGACCACTAATGAAAAACTGTTTTTT. This encodes CASSLEGTTNEKLFF.

This chain uses TRBV7-9 with TRBJ2-1; TRBD1 matches at 8 bases. V dropped 3 bases and J dropped 4; count of bases not matched to a gene: 8. Looked up from germline, CDR1 is SEHNR and CDR2 is FQNEAQ (reference sequence). This CDR3 has 16 amino acids. The CDR3 DNA reads as TGTGCCAGCAGCTTGTACACAGGGGGAAGGTACAATGAGCAGTTCTTC. Translating it yields CASSLYTGGRYNEQFF.

The chain links TRBV4-1 to TRBJ1-2, with TRBD1 identical over 9 bases. CDR1 and CDR2 from the germline V gene are MGHRA and YSYEKL. V gave up 4 bases and J gave up 7 bases; unmatched junction bases: 10. The CDR3 is made up of 15 amino acids. The CDR3 nucleotides are TGCGCCAGCAGCCCCCTCGGACAGGGGTTGGGTGGCTACACCTTC. The encoded protein is CASSPLGQGLGGYTF.

This clonotype was counted a few times. The chain couples TRBV2 to TRBJ2-2; no clear D gene. Germline values: CDR1 SNHLY, CDR2 FYNNEI. The CDR3 loop spans 14 amino acids. V was clipped by 6 bases and J by 5 bases, with 13 bases between them. The CDR3 here is CASSAPSRTGELFF. The CDR3 DNA is TGTGCCAGCAGCGCCCCATCACGAACCGGGGAGCTGTTTTTT.

The J gene is TRBJ2-5, the V gene TRBV7-2, with no clear D. Germline-derived CDR1 and CDR2 are SGHTA and FQGNSA. V lost 1 base, J lost 7 bases, and 7 bases lay in between. There are 12 residues in the CDR3. CDR3 region: CASSLDPGTQYF. CDR3 nucleotides: TGTGCCAGCAGCTTAGACCCAGGGACCCAGTACTTC.

This clonotype was recorded at least ten times. The J gene is TRBJ2-1, the V gene TRBV11-2; 8 bases fit TRBD1. Per the germline V gene, CDR1 is SGHAT and CDR2 is FQNNGV. The CDR3 sequence is 16 residues long. The ends lost 5 bases at V and 4 bases at J; junction bases unmatched: 10. The CDR3 loop is CASSPTRDRRYNEQFF. CDR3 nucleotides: TGTGCCAGCAGCCCAACTCGGGACAGGCGATACAATGAGCAGTTCTTC.

There are a few counts of this clonotype. The rearrangement uses TRBV6-1 and TRBJ2-2, with D tentatively TRBD1 (5 bases). The CDR3 is 13 residues long. CDR1 is MNHNS and CDR2 is SASEGT in the germline V gene. V was cut by 1 base and J by 7 bases, with 7 bases left in between. CDR3: CASSEEGNGELFF. The CDR3 coding sequence is TGTGCCAGCAGTGAAGAGGGGAACGGGGAGCTGTTTTTT.

The chain is built from TRBV15 and TRBJ2-5; D gene ambiguous. Per the germline V gene, CDR1 is LNHNV and CDR2 is YYDKDF (reference sequence). CDR3 length: 17 amino acids. V lost 1 base to trimming and J lost 5 bases, with 20 bases between them. In DNA, the CDR3 is TGTGCCACCAGCAGAGTTCGCAGGCGCGAGGACGGGGAGACCCAGTACTTC. Translating it yields CATSRVRRREDGETQYF. Supplemented by reference TRBV15 and TRBJ2-5, the full variable domain reads DAMVIQNPRYQVTQFGKPVTLSCSQTLNHNVMYWYQQKSSQAPKLLFHYYDKDFNNEADTPDNFQSRRPNTSFCFLDIRSPGLGDTAMYLCATSRVRRREDGETQYFGPGTRLLVL.

This clonotype showed up just a few times. The V gene is TRBV6-1, the J gene TRBJ1-5; no definite D call. The CDR3 extends over 13 amino acids. V was pared by 2 bases and J by 5 bases, with 7 bases between. Germline-derived CDR1 and CDR2 are MNHNS and SASEGT. The CDR3, as DNA: TGTGCCAGCAGTGAACACTCGGATCAGCCCCAGCATTTT. This encodes CASSEHSDQPQHF.

The chain uses TRBV18 and TRBJ1-2; D not resolved. V lost 3 bases and J lost 2, with 7 bases in between. The CDR3 runs 13 residues. CDR1 KGHSH and CDR2 LQKENI come from the germline V gene. CDR3 DNA: TGTGCCAGCTCACCTGTCAACAACTATGGCTACACCTTC. Translation: CASSPVNNYGYTF.

This clonotype has a handful of counts. This chain's CDR3 is CASRLAGGELFF. The DNA of the CDR3 is TGTGCCAGCAGACTAGCGGGCGGGGAGCTGTTTTTT. This rearrangement joins TRBV2 to TRBJ2-2, with 9 bases fitting TRBD2. The V gene's germline CDR1 is SNHLY and CDR2 FYNNEI. The CDR3 has 12 residues. With 6 bases clipped from V and 7 bases from J, the junction kept 0 bases outside the gene matches.

The table lists this clonotype with many counts. The gene calls are TRBV5-1 and TRBJ2-7; TRBD2 might be the D (5 bases). The V gene lost 2 bases and the J gene lost 0 bases, with 12 bases spanning the gap. The germline CDR1 and CDR2 sequences are SGHRS and YFSETQ. The CDR3 has 15 amino acids. In DNA, the CDR3 is TGCGCCAGCAGCTTTGGGCTAGCACCCTCCTACGAGCAGTACTTC. Translating gives CASSFGLAPSYEQYF.

This clonotype was seen a few times. This chain connects TRBV4-2 to TRBJ1-1, with a weak D call TRBD1 (6 bases). The length of the CDR3 is 14 residues. Trimming cost V 0 bases and J 3 bases, with 8 bases left between them. Germline V gives CDR1 LGHNA, CDR2 YNFKEQ. This chain's CDR3 is CASSQDRTDTEAFF. The CDR3 DNA reads as TGTGCCAGCAGCCAAGATCGGACAGACACTGAAGCTTTCTTT.

The V and J genes are TRBV4-1 and TRBJ2-1; 8 bases are shared with TRBD2. CDR3 length: 15 residues. Looked up from germline, CDR1 is MGHRA and CDR2 is YSYEKL. The junction had 12 bases not matched to a gene; V was cut back by 4 bases and J by 10 bases. CDR3 amino acids: CASSRLAGGGEEQFF. In nucleotides, the CDR3 is TGCGCCAGCAGCCGCCTTGCGGGGGGTGGGGAGGAGCAGTTCTTC.

The rearrangement links TRBV7-9 to TRBJ1-6; D gene uncertain. The germline CDR1 and CDR2 sequences are SEHNR and FQNEAQ (reference sequence). The V end lost 3 bases, the J end lost 8 bases, and 11 bases lay between the germline ends. The CDR3 length is 14 residues. The CDR3 region is CASSFGRWDSPLHF. The CDR3 nucleotides read TGTGCCAGCAGCTTTGGACGGTGGGATTCACCCCTCCACTTT.

This clonotype was recorded at least ten times. The CDR3 sequence is CATRYGGYNEQFF. Written as DNA, the CDR3 is TGTGCCACCAGATACGGGGGATACAATGAGCAGTTCTTC. This sequence joins TRBV15 and TRBJ2-1; TRBD2 is a possible D gene (6 bases). The CDR3 contains 13 residues. Germline V gene data show CDR1 as LNHNV and CDR2 as YYDKDF (reference sequence). Trimming pared 6 bases from V and 4 bases from J, leaving 10 bases between.

This clonotype occurred once. CDR3 loop: CASSSSPDRNTEAFF. CDR3 DNA: TGTGCCAGCAGTTCCTCCCCTGACAGAAACACTGAAGCTTTCTTT. V gene TRBV6-5 combines with J gene TRBJ1-1, with a tentative D call TRBD1 (5 bases). Trimming stripped 4 bases from V and 2 bases from J, with 14 bases between. Germline CDR1 is MNHEY and CDR2 is SVGAGI. This CDR3 is built from 15 residues.

There are many counts of this clonotype. The rearrangement uses TRBV6-5 and TRBJ1-2; TRBD1 agrees at 7 bases. Unmatched junction bases numbered 7, after V lost 5 bases and J lost 4 bases. The CDR3 spans 14 residues. Germline-derived CDR1 and CDR2 are MNHEY and SVGAGI. CDR3 nucleotides: TGTGCCAGCAGTACGGGACAGCACTTCTATGGCTACACCTTC. As protein: CASSTGQHFYGYTF.